This TCR beta chain originates from a study of T cell repertoires in cytomegalovirus infection. For the study at large: HLA-B-restricted CMV epitopes that are well studied, plus recently identified HLA-C-restricted ones, were used by the study. In public TCR beta signatures, there were indications of both CMV infection and matching HLA type.

TCRdb fed the reads into MiXCR, producing one record per CDR3 protein. Here the sample spans about 770,000 distinct CDR3 sequences, roughly 29% being singletons. This clonotype was recorded many times. Its antigen is not known. Points from the study as a whole: Clonotypes of TCR beta that were HLA-C-restricted and CMV-specific dominated the ex vivo response.

The CDR3 length is 13 residues. Per the germline V gene, CDR1 is SGHRS and CDR2 is YFSETQ. Trimming shortened V by 4 bases and J by 3 bases, and 10 bases separated the two germline ends. The specimen was cultured CD8+ T cells from PBMCs, collected from culture after CMV antigen stimulation. This chain uses TRBV5-1 with TRBJ1-1, with D unresolved. The receptor was isolated from a human donor in good health (CMV status not recorded). Some clones in this sample may be carry-over from other donors' samples. CDR3 nucleotide sequence: TGCGCCAGCAGCCCGACTGGGGACACTGAAGCTTTCTTT. Residues: CASSPTGDTEAFF.